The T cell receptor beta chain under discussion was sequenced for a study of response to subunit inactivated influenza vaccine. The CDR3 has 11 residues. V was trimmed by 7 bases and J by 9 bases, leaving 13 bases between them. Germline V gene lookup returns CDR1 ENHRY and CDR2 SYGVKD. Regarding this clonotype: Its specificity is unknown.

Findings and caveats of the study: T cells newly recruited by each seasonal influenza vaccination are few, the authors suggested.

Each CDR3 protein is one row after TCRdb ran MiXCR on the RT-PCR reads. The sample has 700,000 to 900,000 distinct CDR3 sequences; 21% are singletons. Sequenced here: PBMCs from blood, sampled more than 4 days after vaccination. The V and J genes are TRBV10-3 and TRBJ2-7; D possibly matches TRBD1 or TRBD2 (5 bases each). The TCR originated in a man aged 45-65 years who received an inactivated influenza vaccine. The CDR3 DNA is TGTGCCATCAACCAGGGAGATCGGCAGTACTTC. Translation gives CAINQGDRQYF.